The source of this TCR beta chain is a study of PD-L1 blockade in urothelial cancer. Turning to the study itself: Researchers found blood samples held a median of around 140,000 T cells.

The sample holds a few counts of this clone. Synthetic spike-ins, TCR analog templates, were added into each PCR. Sequencing used immunoSEQ multiplex PCR; TCRdb keeps in-frame clones, though not all of them. The sample shows roughly 84,000 clones, roughly 80% of them seen only once. Patients were living with locally advanced or metastatic urothelial carcinoma. Samples spanned pretreatment and treatment, with 1 to 8 time points per patient. The CDR3 sequence is 18 residues long. V gave up 0 bases and J gave up 0 bases, with 15 bases separating them. Germline V lookup: CDR1 SGHRS, CDR2 YFSETQ. V and J are TRBV5-1 and TRBJ2-2, with no clear D. This clonotype was obtained from a man between 65 and 85 years old with urothelial cancer. Sequencing was performed on PBMCs, taken around atezolizumab (anti-PD-L1) treatment. CDR3 residues: CASSLAAAPLPNTGELFF. The DNA for the CDR3 is TGCGCCAGCAGCTTGGCGGCAGCCCCACTACCGAACACCGGGGAGCTGTTTTTT. Looking up the rest from reference TRBV5-1 and TRBJ2-2 gives the full variable domain: KAGVTQTPRYLIKTRGQQVTLSCSPISGHRSVSWYQQTPGQGLQFLFEYFSETQRNKGNFPGRFSGRQFSNSRSEMNVSTLELGDSALYLCASSLAAAPLPNTGELFFGEGSRLTVL.